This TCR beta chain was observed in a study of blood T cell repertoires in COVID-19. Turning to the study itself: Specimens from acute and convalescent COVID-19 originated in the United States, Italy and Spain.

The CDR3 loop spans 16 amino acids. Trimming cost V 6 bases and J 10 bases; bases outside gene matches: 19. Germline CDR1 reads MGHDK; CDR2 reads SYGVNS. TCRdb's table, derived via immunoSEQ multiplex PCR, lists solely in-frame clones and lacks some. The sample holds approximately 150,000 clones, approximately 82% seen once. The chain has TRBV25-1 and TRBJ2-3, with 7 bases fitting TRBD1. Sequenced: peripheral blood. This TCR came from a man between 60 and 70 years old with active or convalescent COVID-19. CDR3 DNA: TGTGCCAGCAGGGGGGTGAGTGACAGGGAATTTGTGGCGCAGTATTTT. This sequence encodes CASRGVSDREFVAQYF.